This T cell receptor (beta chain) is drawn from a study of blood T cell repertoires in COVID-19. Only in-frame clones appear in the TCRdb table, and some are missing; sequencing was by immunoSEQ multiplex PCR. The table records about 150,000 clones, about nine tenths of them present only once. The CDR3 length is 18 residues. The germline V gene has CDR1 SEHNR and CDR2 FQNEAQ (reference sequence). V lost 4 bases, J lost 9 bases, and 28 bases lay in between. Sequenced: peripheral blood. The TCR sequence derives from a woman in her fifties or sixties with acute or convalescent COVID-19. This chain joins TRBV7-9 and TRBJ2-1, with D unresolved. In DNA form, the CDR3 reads TGTGCCAGCAGCTCAGGTCGGTGGGTAGTAGGCCCTACAAGTGAGCAGTTCTTC. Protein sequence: CASSSGRWVVGPTSEQFF. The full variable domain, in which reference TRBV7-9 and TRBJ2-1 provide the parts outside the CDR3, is DTGVSQNPRHKITKRGQNVTFRCDPISEHNRLYWYRQTLGQGPEFLTYFQNEAQLEKSRLLSDRFSAERPKGSFSTLEIQRTEQGDSAMYLCASSSGRWVVGPTSEQFFGPGTRLTVL.